The 29 T cell receptor beta chains reported below all come from one sample, sequenced in a study of blood T cell repertoires in COVID-19. Measured with immunoSEQ multiplex PCR; TCRdb has only the in-frame clones, and not every one. The sample has 150,000 to 200,000 clones, 70% to 90% seen once. The sequenced sample consisted of PBMCs or T cells enriched from blood (not recorded which). These receptors were collected from a man aged 35-49 years who had recovered from COVID-19.

V and J are TRBV7-6 and TRBJ1-3; D might be TRBD1 (6 bases). CDR1 SGHVS and CDR2 FNYEAQ come from the germline V gene. The CDR3 sequence is 16 residues long. Trimming took 4 bases from V and 3 from J, leaving 16 bases between them. CDR3 DNA: TGTGCCAGCAGCTGGAGCCGGGGGGCTGTTGGAAACACCATATATTTT. Amino acid sequence: CASSWSRGAVGNTIYF.

The CDR3 DNA sequence: TGTGCCTGGAGTACAGGGGGCACTGAAGCTTTCTTT. Residues: CAWSTGGTEAFF. The rearrangement joins TRBV30 to TRBJ1-1, with 8 bases matching TRBD1. J gave up 4 bases and V 2 bases, and 0 bases lay outside the gene matches. Germline CDR1 GTSNPN, CDR2 SVGIG (reference sequence). The CDR3 covers 12 residues.

The genes are TRBV6-5 and TRBJ2-7; 10 nucleotides align to TRBD1. Germline trimming cut 6 bases from V and 6 bases from J; bases unmatched to any gene: 5. Germline V lookup: CDR1 MNHEY, CDR2 SVGAGI. The CDR3 is 13 residues long. The CDR3 sequence is CASSPDRGSEQYV. CDR3 DNA: TGTGCCAGCAGCCCGGACAGGGGGAGCGAGCAGTACGTC.

V is TRBV10-3 and J is TRBJ2-3; tentatively, D is TRBD1 (6 bases). The germline CDR1 and CDR2 sequences are ENHRY and SYGVKD. CDR3 length: 16 residues. Trimming removed 6 bases from V and 0 bases from J, with 16 bases in between. The CDR3 protein is CAISEDSLSSTDTQYF. In DNA form, the CDR3 reads TGTGCCATCAGCGAGGACAGTCTGTCTAGCACAGATACGCAGTATTTT.

The table lists this clone with a count of one. The V gene is TRBV7-3, the J gene TRBJ2-1, with TRBD2 identical over 8 bases. The CDR3 runs 16 residues. V lost 3 bases and J lost 0; bases outside the gene matches: 4. Germline V CDR1 and CDR2: SGHTA, FQGTGA. For the CDR3, the DNA is TGTGCCAGCAGCTTGCTCAGCGGGAGCTCCTACAATGAGCAGTTCTTC. It translates to CASSLLSGSSYNEQFF.

The genes are TRBV11-2 and TRBJ1-2; TRBD1 aligns across 10 bases. CDR3 size: 15 residues. The germline gives CDR1 SGHAT, CDR2 FQNNGV. Germline trimming cut 6 bases from V and 1 base from J; bases unmatched to any gene: 5. CDR3 residues: CASSYDRGLNYGYTF. The CDR3 nucleotides are TGTGCCAGCAGTTACGACAGGGGGCTTAACTATGGCTACACCTTC.

The V call is TRBV3-1 (or the pseudogene TRBV3-2), the J call TRBJ1-2; 9 positions match TRBD1. Germline values: CDR1 LGHDT, CDR2 YNNKEL (reference sequence). The junction had 11 bases not matched to a gene; V was cut back by 4 bases and J by 8 bases. This CDR3 is 15 amino acids long. DNA for the CDR3: TGTGCCAGCAGCCCACGGGACAGGGTCCCTCGAGGCTACACCTTC. It codes for CASSPRDRVPRGYTF.

This chain connects TRBV7-9 to TRBJ1-3, with D uncertain. V was shortened by 3 bases and J by 3 bases, with 6 bases between the two germline ends. The CDR3 is 13 amino acids. Per germline, CDR1 SEHNR and CDR2 FQNEAQ (reference sequence). CDR3: CASSFGSGNTIYF. CDR3 sequence (DNA): TGTGCCAGCAGCTTCGGGAGTGGAAACACCATATATTTT.

The chain employs TRBV4-1 and TRBJ2-2; tentative D call: TRBD2 (7 bases). Germline values: CDR1 MGHRA, CDR2 YSYEKL. This CDR3 is built from 16 residues. Trimming left V 4 bases short and J 3 bases short, with 15 bases between. CDR3 residues: CASSLKGGVDTGELFF. The CDR3 bases are TGCGCCAGCAGCCTGAAAGGGGGGGTGGACACCGGGGAGCTGTTTTTT.

The gene calls are TRBV10-2 and TRBJ2-5; 12 nucleotides line up with TRBD1. CDR3 size: 15 residues. The junction had 4 bases not matched to a gene; V was cut back by 3 bases and J by 5 bases. Germline CDR1 is WSHSY and CDR2 is SAAADI. The CDR3: CASSDRDRGRETQYF. In nucleotides, the CDR3 is TGCGCCAGCAGTGACCGGGACAGGGGGCGGGAGACCCAGTACTTC.

This rearrangement joins TRBV4-1 to TRBJ1-6, with D possibly TRBD1 on 5 matching bases. V was shortened by 0 bases and J by 0 bases, with 18 bases between the two germline ends. Germline assignment: CDR1 MGHRA and CDR2 YSYEKL. CDR3 size: 20 residues. The CDR3 here is CASSQDSAPGRSSYNSPLHF. The CDR3 bases are TGCGCCAGCAGCCAAGATTCGGCCCCAGGGAGGAGCTCCTATAATTCACCCCTCCACTTT.

The V gene is TRBV30, the J gene TRBJ2-1; 7 bases fit TRBD1. The J segment lost 0 bases and the V segment lost 4 bases, leaving 9 bases of the junction unmatched. The germline CDR1 and CDR2 sequences are GTSNPN and SVGIG (reference sequence). The CDR3 length is 16 residues. As DNA, the CDR3 is TGTGCCTGGACCGAGGGGGCAGCGAGCTCCTACAATGAGCAGTTCTTC. Its translation: CAWTEGAASSYNEQFF.

This chain uses TRBV19 with TRBJ2-2; 10 bases line up with TRBD2. The CDR3 length is 15 residues. The germline V gene encodes CDR1 LNHDA and CDR2 SQIVND (reference sequence). The junction had 2 bases not matched to a gene; V was cut back by 6 bases and J by 1 base. Written as DNA, the CDR3 is TGTGCCAGTAGCAGGACTAGCGGGAACACCGGGGAGCTGTTTTTT. Translation gives CASSRTSGNTGELFF.

This chain links TRBV3-1 (or the pseudogene TRBV3-2) with TRBJ2-4; no clear D. There are 16 residues in the CDR3. Germline V lookup: CDR1 LGHDT, CDR2 YNNKEL (reference sequence). V shed 4 bases and J shed 2 bases, with 15 bases lying between them. The CDR3 loop is CASSPSSSGSKNIQYF. The CDR3 DNA is TGTGCCAGCAGCCCCTCTTCGAGTGGTTCCAAAAACATTCAGTACTTC.

The gene calls are TRBV2 and TRBJ2-4, with TRBD2 matching over 10 bases. This CDR3 region has 12 residues. Germline V gives CDR1 SNHLY, CDR2 FYNNEI. V shed 7 bases, J shed 13 bases, and the junction held 7 bases outside the gene matches. Here the CDR3 DNA reads TGTGCCAGCATGGCTAGCGGGGGCCTCCAGTACTTC. As protein: CASMASGGLQYF.

The CDR3 region is CASSPSEDSPLHF. In DNA form, the CDR3 reads TGTGCCAGCAGCCCGTCAGAAGATTCACCCCTCCACTTT. This rearrangement joins TRBV5-4 to TRBJ1-6; D remains unclear. The length of the CDR3 is 13 residues. The ends were cut back, 4 bases at V and 8 bases at J, with 10 bases in the middle. CDR1 is SGHNT and CDR2 is YYREEE in the germline V gene (reference sequence).

V and J are TRBV7-9 and TRBJ1-1, with D tentatively TRBD1 (6 bases). V shed 1 base and J shed 1 base, with 13 bases lying between them. Germline loops: CDR1 SEHNR, CDR2 FQNEAQ (reference sequence). The CDR3 totals 16 residues. The CDR3 region has the DNA TGTGCCAGCAGCTTAGGTCTTGGGGGGGCGAACACTGAAGCTTTCTTT. It yields the protein CASSLGLGGANTEAFF. Variable domain in full (rest from reference TRBV7-9 and TRBJ1-1): DTGVSQNPRHKITKRGQNVTFRCDPISEHNRLYWYRQTLGQGPEFLTYFQNEAQLEKSRLLSDRFSAERPKGSFSTLEIQRTEQGDSAMYLCASSLGLGGANTEAFFGQGTRLTVV.

In its sample, this clone was seen a few times. The rearrangement uses TRBV5-6 and TRBJ2-3; D is uncertain. The CDR3 consists of 11 residues. Looked up from germline, CDR1 is SGHDT and CDR2 is YYEEEE. Deletions cut 4 bases from V and 7 bases from J, with 7 bases between. In nucleotides, the CDR3 is TGTGCCAGCAGCCGCGAAAATACGCAGTATTTT. Residues: CASSRENTQYF.

This clone was seen a single time. Sequence at one end of the junction differs from germline and may be a read error. V usage is TRBV6-5 and J usage is TRBJ1-1, with D perhaps matching TRBD1 (5 bases). The CDR3 length is 13 residues. CDR1 is MNHEY, CDR2 SVGAGI, per germline. The CDR3 DNA sequence: TGTGCCGGCAGGGAGAAATCGAACACTGAAGCTTTCTTT. Translating it yields CAGREKSNTEAFF.

CDR3 loop: CAWGIPTAGGETQYF. The CDR3 DNA reads TGTGCCTGGGGTATACCTACGGCGGGGGGAGAGACCCAGTACTTC. This chain joins TRBV30 and TRBJ2-5; 8 bases are shared with TRBD2. Germline loops: CDR1 GTSNPN, CDR2 SVGIG (reference sequence). The J segment lost 4 bases and the V segment lost 5 bases, leaving 12 bases of the junction unmatched. The CDR3 contains 15 residues. The variable domain in full, with the rest retrieved from reference TRBV30 and TRBJ2-5, is SQTIHQWPATLVQPVGSPLSLECTVEGTSNPNLYWYRQAAGRGLQLLFYSVGIGQISSEVPQNLSASRPQDRQFILSSKKLLLSDSGFYLCAWGIPTAGGETQYFGPGTRLLVL.

J is TRBJ1-1 and V is TRBV28, with a possible D match to TRBD1 (6 bases). This CDR3 is built from 16 residues. V was pared by 6 bases and J by 5 bases, with 22 bases between. Looked up from germline, CDR1 is MDHEN and CDR2 is SYDVKM. The DNA for the CDR3 is TGTGCCAGCAGCCAACTGAGGGAGGGGGTAGGGACTGAAGCTTTCTTT. Encoded protein: CASSQLREGVGTEAFF.

This sequence joins TRBV3-1 (or the pseudogene TRBV3-2) and TRBJ2-7, with D uncertain. Trimming removed 6 bases at V and 1 base at J, with 13 bases between. CDR3 length: 14 amino acids. Looked up from germline, CDR1 is LGHDT and CDR2 is YNNKEL (reference sequence). CDR3 in DNA: TGTGCCAGCAGTCTAAGTCCCCGTTCCTACGAGCAGTACGTC. Translating gives CASSLSPRSYEQYV.

V and J are TRBV5-4 and TRBJ1-1, with 11 positions matching TRBD1. Germline CDR1 is SGHNT and CDR2 is YYREEE (reference sequence). The ends lost 0 bases at V and 5 bases at J; junction bases unmatched: 18. The CDR3 covers 20 residues. The CDR3 bases are TGTGCCAGCAGCTTGGGGGTGGACAGGGGGCGTAGGGTTGTAGGAACTGAAGCTTTCTTT. Encoded protein: CASSLGVDRGRRVVGTEAFF. Full variable domain (missing parts from reference TRBV5-4 and TRBJ1-1): ETGVTQSPTHLIKTRGQQVTLRCSSQSGHNTVSWYQQALGQGPQFIFQYYREEENGRGNFPPRFSGLQFPNYSSELNVNALELDDSALYLCASSLGVDRGRRVVGTEAFFGQGTRLTVV.

The chain is built from TRBV5-1 and TRBJ1-1, with 10 bases matching TRBD1. The CDR3 spans 15 residues. V lost 4 bases to trimming and J lost 1 base; unmatched junction nucleotides: 4. Germline CDR1 reads SGHRS; CDR2 reads YFSETQ. The CDR3 DNA reads TGCGCCAGCAGCCTGGGGACAGGGGCGAACACTGAAGCTTTCTTT. This gives the protein CASSLGTGANTEAFF.

This chain connects TRBV19 to TRBJ2-1, with TRBD2 matching 9 bases. Germline V gene sequence: CDR1 LNHDA, CDR2 SQIVND (reference sequence). CDR3 length: 12 residues. Unmatched junction bases numbered 4, after V lost 3 bases and J lost 13 bases. CDR3 in DNA: TGTGCCAGTAGTATTCTTAGCGGGGGACAGTTCTTC. Translation gives CASSILSGGQFF.

The J gene is TRBJ2-2, the V gene TRBV5-1, with TRBD2 as a possible D gene (6 bases). This CDR3 is built from 17 residues. Germline V gene data show CDR1 as SGHRS and CDR2 as YFSETQ. V shed 0 bases and J shed 0 bases, with 12 bases lying between them. The chain's CDR3 is CASSLAVGGANTGELFF. The CDR3 bases are TGCGCCAGCAGCTTGGCCGTCGGCGGGGCGAACACCGGGGAGCTGTTTTTT.

V and J are TRBV6-1 and TRBJ2-1; a weak D match, TRBD1 (6 bases). The CDR3 sequence is 16 residues long. The germline V and J ends were trimmed by 4 bases and 1 base, with 14 bases remaining between them. Germline CDR1 is MNHNS and CDR2 is SASEGT. CDR3 coding DNA: TGTGCCAGCAGTGGATCCCGGGACACTTCCTACAATGAGCAGTTCTTC. It specifies CASSGSRDTSYNEQFF.

The rearrangement uses TRBV7-6 and TRBJ1-6; perhaps TRBD1 as D (5 bases). Trimming shortened V by 4 bases and J by 0 bases, and 10 bases separated the two germline ends. Germline V gene lookup returns CDR1 SGHVS and CDR2 FNYEAQ. This CDR3 spans 16 amino acids. The CDR3 region has the DNA TGTGCCAGCAGCTCTAGCGGGGCCTCCTATAATTCACCCCTCCACTTT. This gives the protein CASSSSGASYNSPLHF.

This rearrangement joins TRBV9 to TRBJ2-1; unclear D gene. V was trimmed by 0 bases and J by 9 bases, leaving 4 bases between them. The CDR3 sequence is 11 residues long. Germline-derived CDR1 and CDR2 are SGDLS and YYNGEE. The DNA of the CDR3 is TGTGCCAGCAGCGTAGGGAGTGAGCAGTTCTTC. The encoded protein is CASSVGSEQFF.